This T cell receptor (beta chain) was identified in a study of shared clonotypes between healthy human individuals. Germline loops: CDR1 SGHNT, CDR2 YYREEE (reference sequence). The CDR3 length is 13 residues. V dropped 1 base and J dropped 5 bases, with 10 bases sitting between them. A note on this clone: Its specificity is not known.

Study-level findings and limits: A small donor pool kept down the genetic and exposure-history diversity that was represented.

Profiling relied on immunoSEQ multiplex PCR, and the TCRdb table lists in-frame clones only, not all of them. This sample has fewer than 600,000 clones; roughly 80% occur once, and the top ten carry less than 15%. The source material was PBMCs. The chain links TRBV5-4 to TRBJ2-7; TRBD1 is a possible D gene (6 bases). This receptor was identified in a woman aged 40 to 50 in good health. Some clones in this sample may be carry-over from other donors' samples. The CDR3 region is CASSLTGLDEQYF. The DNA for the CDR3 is TGTGCCAGCAGCTTGACAGGGCTTGACGAGCAGTACTTC. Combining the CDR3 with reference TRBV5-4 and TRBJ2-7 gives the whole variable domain ETGVTQSPTHLIKTRGQQVTLRCSSQSGHNTVSWYQQALGQGPQFIFQYYREEENGRGNFPPRFSGLQFPNYSSELNVNALELDDSALYLCASSLTGLDEQYFGPGTRLTVT.